The present T cell receptor beta chain was sequenced within a study of cytomegalovirus exposure and HLA in healthy donors. At the level of the study: The 95 to 150 validation repertoires used a platform that matched the one used for the 500 to 700 first-cohort repertoires, as a later analysis reported.

This clone has just one count. Its antigen is unidentified. CDR1 and CDR2 (germline): SGHVS, FNYEAQ. This CDR3 is built from 16 residues. V lost 1 base to trimming and J lost 7 bases, with 17 bases between them. Study outcomes and limitations: Among TCR sequences, most were rare, though some public TCRs appeared in many donors. The study labeled roughly 160 TCR beta chains cytomegalovirus-associated. As confirmed in vitro, a few CMV-associated chains were specific for CMV antigens.

Repertoires were generated with immunoSEQ multiplex PCR, while TCRdb's copy carries only in-frame clones and drops some. The data show about 49,000 clones, 92% seen once. The chain carries TRBV7-6 and TRBJ1-5, with D perhaps matching TRBD1 (6 bases). Sequencing used PBMCs. The receptor's source is a man aged 18-30 years in good health and CMV-seronegative. CDR3 loop: CASSLGPTGRGQPQHF. For the CDR3, the DNA is TGTGCCAGCAGCTTAGGACCCACAGGGCGCGGGCAGCCCCAGCATTTT.